These 32 T cell receptor beta chains were all obtained from the same sample, sequenced in a study of T-cell memory formation after mild COVID-19. TCRdb re-derived calls from the 5' RACE reads in MiXCR, one entry per CDR3 protein. This sample has around 250,000 distinct CDR3 sequences, with over 15% found just once. The specimen sequenced was PBMCs or a T cell subset sorted from them (not recorded which). The receptors were sampled from a man aged 18 to 30 who had mild COVID-19 (a few samples of this study predate the infection). Cell type and time point are not known.

This clonotype has more than one count but fewer than ten. This chain joins TRBV28 and TRBJ2-1, with no clear D. The CDR3 runs 11 residues. V was clipped by 4 bases and J by 8 bases, with 6 bases between them. Germline V gene lookup returns CDR1 MDHEN and CDR2 SYDVKM. The CDR3 region is CASSYVDEQFF. DNA for the CDR3: TGTGCCAGCAGTTACGTCGATGAGCAGTTCTTC. The whole variable domain, filled in from reference TRBV28 and TRBJ2-1, reads DVKVTQSSRYLVKRTGEKVFLECVQDMDHENMFWYRQDPGLGLRLIYFSYDVKMKEKGDIPEGYSVSREKKERFSLILESASTNQTSMYLCASSYVDEQFFGPGTRLTVL.

This sequence joins TRBV28 and TRBJ2-7; D is tentatively TRBD1 or TRBD2 (5 bases each). CDR1 is MDHEN, CDR2 SYDVKM, per germline. Trimming took off 5 bases at V and 5 bases at J, with 13 bases between the two ends. The CDR3 length is 13 residues. The DNA of the CDR3 is TGTGCCAGCAGTCCCCGGCAGGGACACGAGCAGTACGTC. Translation gives CASSPRQGHEQYV.

In its sample, this clonotype was seen a few times. The chain carries TRBV7-9 and TRBJ2-3, with unresolved D. V was pared by 5 bases and J by 3 bases, with 12 bases between. CDR3 length: 14 residues. CDR1 and CDR2 (germline): SEHNR, FQNEAQ (reference sequence). This chain's CDR3 is CASSVRWQTDTQYF. The CDR3 DNA is TGTGCCAGCAGCGTCCGTTGGCAGACAGATACGCAGTATTTT.

This clonotype was seen at least ten times. This sequence joins TRBV5-1 and TRBJ2-1; D is ambiguous. Germline CDR1 reads SGHRS; CDR2 reads YFSETQ. The CDR3 covers 15 residues. The V gene lost 1 base and the J gene lost 0 bases, with 8 bases spanning the gap. The CDR3 here is CASSLWGISYNEQFF. The CDR3 nucleotides read TGCGCCAGCAGCTTGTGGGGTATCTCCTACAATGAGCAGTTCTTC.

This rearrangement joins TRBV3-1 to TRBJ2-3; D is tentatively TRBD1 or TRBD2 (5 bases each). Germline V gives CDR1 LGHDT, CDR2 YNNKEL (reference sequence). V shed 0 bases and J shed 0 bases, with 13 bases lying between them. The CDR3 covers 17 residues. The CDR3 bases are TGTGCCAGCAGCCAAGACGAGGGATGGGGCAGCACAGATACGCAGTATTTT. Protein product: CASSQDEGWGSTDTQYF.

V gene TRBV12-3 or TRBV12-4 combines with J gene TRBJ2-7, with D perhaps TRBD2 (5 bases). The V end was cut by 2 bases, the J end by 6 bases, with 20 bases between. The CDR3 is made up of 16 amino acids. The CDR3 DNA is TGTGCCAGCAGTTTACAGGTCGATAGAGGGATCCCCGAGCAGTACTTC. This translates into CASSLQVDRGIPEQYF.

This clonotype has more than one count but fewer than ten. The chain couples TRBV6-5 to TRBJ1-3; D unclear. The V gene lost 6 bases and the J gene lost 8 bases, with 20 bases spanning the gap. The CDR3 is 15 amino acids. In germline, CDR1 is MNHEY, CDR2 SVGAGI. The CDR3 reads CASSSSGFQGHTIYF. CDR3 nucleotides: TGTGCCAGCAGCTCCTCAGGCTTCCAAGGACACACCATATATTTT.

J is TRBJ2-3 and V is TRBV7-3; TRBD1 matches 9 bases. Germline loops: CDR1 SGHTA, CDR2 FQGTGA. The length of the CDR3 is 13 residues. With 5 bases clipped from V and 9 bases from J, the junction kept 6 bases outside the gene matches. CDR3 protein: CASSVTGGRTQYF. The CDR3 nucleotides are TGTGCCAGCAGCGTCACAGGGGGCAGGACGCAGTATTTT.

Only a few counts were recorded for this clonotype. The chain uses TRBV7-9 and TRBJ2-3, with 9 bases that match TRBD1. Germline values: CDR1 SEHNR, CDR2 FQNEAQ (reference sequence). The CDR3 covers 15 residues. V dropped 4 bases and J dropped 6; count of bases not matched to a gene: 8. For the CDR3, the DNA is TGTGCCAGCAGCTCCGGGACAGGGTTCGTGGATACGCAGTATTTT. It codes for CASSSGTGFVDTQYF.

The chain has TRBV24-1 and TRBJ1-1, with a tentative D call TRBD1 (5 bases). The germline gives CDR1 KGHDR, CDR2 SFDVKD. Trimming removed 4 bases from V and 0 bases from J, with 5 bases in between. This CDR3 has 13 amino acids. In DNA, the CDR3 is TGTGCCACCAGTGACAGGGTGAACACTGAAGCTTTCTTT. Translating it yields CATSDRVNTEAFF.

In its sample, this clonotype was seen a few times. The chain links TRBV27 to TRBJ2-1; D possibly uses TRBD1 or TRBD2 (6 bases each). In germline, CDR1 is MNHEY, CDR2 SMNVEV (reference sequence). V lost 5 bases and J 8 bases, leaving 19 bases between the germline ends. This CDR3 is built from 15 residues. The CDR3 sequence is CASSLSGGPLYEQFF. Here the CDR3 DNA reads TGTGCCAGCAGTCTTTCCGGGGGCCCGCTCTATGAGCAGTTCTTC.

This clonotype has more than one count but fewer than ten. The rearrangement uses TRBV15 and TRBJ1-1; D ambiguous. Per the germline V gene, CDR1 is LNHNV and CDR2 is YYDKDF (reference sequence). The V end lost 4 bases, the J end lost 1 base, and 1 base lay between the germline ends. CDR3 size: 11 residues. The CDR3 sequence: CATSKNTEAFF. The CDR3 DNA is TGTGCCACCAGCAAGAACACTGAAGCTTTCTTT.

The V gene is TRBV29-1, the J gene TRBJ1-2; D uncertain. The V gene's germline CDR1 is SQVTM and CDR2 ANQGSEA. Trimming stripped 3 bases from V and 4 bases from J, with 24 bases between. The CDR3 totals 17 residues. CDR3 nucleotide sequence: TGCAGCGTTGACGGGTGGGAAGGTCGGCAGGTCGGCTATGGCTACACCTTC. Residues: CSVDGWEGRQVGYGYTF.

V usage is TRBV10-3 and J usage is TRBJ2-7, with 8 bases that match TRBD1. This CDR3 is 12 amino acids long. The germline V gene has CDR1 ENHRY and CDR2 SYGVKD. The V gene end was trimmed by 4 bases and the J gene end by 6 bases; junction bases not matched to a gene: 2. The CDR3 nucleotides are TGTGCCATCAGTGGACAGGGGCGCGAGCAGTACTTC. Encoded protein: CAISGQGREQYF.

This chain uses TRBV5-5 with TRBJ2-7, with TRBD2 matching 9 bases. V was clipped by 3 bases and J by 5 bases; unmatched bases: 6. Germline assignment: CDR1 SGHKS and CDR2 YYEKEE (reference sequence). The CDR3 has 14 amino acids. For the CDR3, the DNA is TGTGCCAGCAGCTACAGGACTAGCGCCGACGAGCAGTACTTC. As protein: CASSYRTSADEQYF.

The V call is TRBV3-1, the J call TRBJ1-1; D is perhaps TRBD1 (6 bases). The CDR3 is 13 residues long. The V gene's germline CDR1 is LGHDT and CDR2 YNNKEL (reference sequence). V lost 5 bases to trimming and J lost 6 bases, with 13 bases between them. The CDR3 DNA reads as TGTGCCAGCAGCACCCGGGGGGCGGCTGAAGCTTTCTTT. Protein sequence: CASSTRGAAEAFF.

The CDR3 DNA reads as TGTGCCAGCAGCCAAGATCGGATTCTGTTTTTT. It translates to CASSQDRILFF. The V and J genes are TRBV4-2 and TRBJ1-4; unclear D gene. Germline V gene sequence: CDR1 LGHNA, CDR2 YNFKEQ. This CDR3 region has 11 residues. The V end was cut by 0 bases, the J end by 14 bases, with 7 bases between.

In its sample, this clonotype was seen a few times. The gene calls are TRBV7-6 and TRBJ1-1; 9 nucleotides align to TRBD1. The trim removed 3 bases at V and 1 base at J, leaving 3 bases unmatched. CDR3 length equals 15 residues. The V gene's germline CDR1 is SGHVS and CDR2 FNYEAQ. This CDR3 reads CASSFGTGPNTEAFF. The CDR3 nucleotides read TGTGCCAGCAGCTTCGGGACAGGGCCGAACACTGAAGCTTTCTTT.

This clonotype was seen more than once but under ten times. This chain links TRBV7-6 with TRBJ2-3; a weak D match, TRBD2 (5 bases). CDR3 length: 16 amino acids. Trimming left V 5 bases short and J 2 bases short, with 17 bases between. Per germline, CDR1 SGHVS and CDR2 FNYEAQ. The CDR3 bases are TGTGCCAGCAGCGCCACCGGTCGGGGTTTCACAGATACGCAGTATTTT. Its translation is CASSATGRGFTDTQYF. Variable domain in full (rest from reference TRBV7-6 and TRBJ2-3): GAGVSQSPRYKVTKRGQDVALRCDPISGHVSLYWYRQALGQGPEFLTYFNYEAQQDKSGLPNDRFSAERPEGSISTLTIQRTEQRDSAMYRCASSATGRGFTDTQYFGPGTRLTVL.

This chain links TRBV27 with TRBJ1-5, with D unclear. Trimming pared 5 bases from V and 2 bases from J, leaving 7 bases between. The CDR3 is made up of 13 amino acids. CDR1 MNHEY and CDR2 SMNVEV come from the germline V gene (reference sequence). DNA of the CDR3: TGTGCCAGCAGTCTCTCCCGCAATCAGCCCCAGCATTTT. Residues: CASSLSRNQPQHF.

Concerning this clonotype itself: No conserved phenylalanine or tryptophan ends this CDR3, so it is likely a read error. The DNA is left out, because the CDR3 cannot be placed on it with certainty; the CDR3 is given as TCRdb lists it. The V call is TRBV6-1, the J call TRBJ1-2. Counting both end residues, the CDR3 totals 13 amino acids. The germline CDR1 and CDR2 sequences are MNHNS and SASEGT. CDR3 in amino acids: CASSEALYLNLRL.

This clonotype was seen at least ten times. The V call is TRBV4-2, the J call TRBJ2-1; 7 nucleotides match TRBD2. V shed 0 bases, J shed 4 bases, and the junction held 6 bases outside the gene matches. The CDR3 runs 16 residues. Germline V gene data show CDR1 as LGHNA and CDR2 as YNFKEQ. Written as DNA, the CDR3 is TGTGCCAGCAGCCAAGATGGGAGGGGAGCGTACAATGAGCAGTTCTTC. Translating gives CASSQDGRGAYNEQFF.

This clonotype was observed a handful of times. V usage is TRBV6-5 and J usage is TRBJ2-7, with D perhaps TRBD2 (6 bases). CDR1 and CDR2 from the germline V gene are MNHEY and SVGAGI. The CDR3 spans 14 residues. The germline V and J ends were trimmed by 2 bases and 2 bases, with 10 bases remaining between them. The CDR3 sequence is CASSYSGLTYEQYF. Written as DNA, the CDR3 is TGTGCCAGCAGTTACAGCGGGCTAACCTACGAGCAGTACTTC.

The chain has TRBV21-1 and TRBJ1-2; the D call TRBD1 from the table was never checked on the DNA. TRBV21-1 is termed a pseudogene. The CDR3 covers 14 residues. The CDR3 region has the DNA TGTGCCAGCGCTGGACAGGCGCCCCCCGGGGGCTACACCTTC. Translating gives CASAGQAPPGGYTF.

This clonotype was detected only a few times. The rearrangement joins TRBV11-2 to TRBJ1-1; no definite D call. The CDR3 consists of 14 residues. Trimming shortened V by 3 bases and J by 4 bases, and 12 bases separated the two germline ends. Germline V lookup: CDR1 SGHAT, CDR2 FQNNGV. CDR3 nucleotide sequence: TGTGCCAGCAGCTTTTTTCTGCTGGCCACTGAAGCTTTCTTT. Residues: CASSFFLLATEAFF. The variable domain in full, completed from reference TRBV11-2 and TRBJ1-1, reads EAGVAQSPRYKIIEKRQSVAFWCNPISGHATLYWYQQILGQGPKLLIQFQNNGVVDDSQLPKDRFSAERLKGVDSTLKIQPAKLEDSAVYLCASSFFLLATEAFFGQGTRLTVV.

This clonotype was recorded many times. V and J are TRBV4-1 and TRBJ2-7; D may match TRBD1 or TRBD2 (5 bases each). The CDR3 sequence is 18 residues long. CDR1 is MGHRA, CDR2 YSYEKL, per germline. V gave up 6 bases and J gave up 2 bases, with 26 bases separating them. CDR3 in DNA: TGCGCCAGCAGTCTACACTTTCGAGCAGGGAGAGTAACCTACGAGCAGTACGTC. Its protein is CASSLHFRAGRVTYEQYV.

In its sample, this clonotype was seen a few times. The chain is built from TRBV7-9 and TRBJ2-7; 8 bases line up with TRBD2. The germline gives CDR1 SEHNR, CDR2 FQNEAQ (reference sequence). The CDR3 contains 14 residues. Losses at the gene ends were 5 bases for V and 7 bases for J; bases not matched to a gene: 10. The CDR3 spells CASSHRAGGSEQYF. CDR3 DNA: TGTGCCAGCAGCCACCGGGCGGGGGGAAGTGAGCAGTACTTC.

The chain joins TRBV7-6 to TRBJ2-3, with TRBD1 matching 11 bases. Germline assignment: CDR1 SGHVS and CDR2 FNYEAQ. V lost 5 bases and J lost 3; bases outside the gene matches: 7. The CDR3 is 16 residues long. The chain's CDR3 is CASSARTGGLTDTQYF. DNA for the CDR3: TGTGCCAGCAGCGCCCGGACAGGGGGCTTGACAGATACGCAGTATTTT. The whole variable domain, filled in from reference TRBV7-6 and TRBJ2-3, reads GAGVSQSPRYKVTKRGQDVALRCDPISGHVSLYWYRQALGQGPEFLTYFNYEAQQDKSGLPNDRFSAERPEGSISTLTIQRTEQRDSAMYRCASSARTGGLTDTQYFGPGTRLTVL.

J is TRBJ2-7 and V is TRBV10-3; D is unclear. This CDR3 spans 13 amino acids. Trimming pared 2 bases from V and 3 bases from J, leaving 8 bases between. Looked up from germline, CDR1 is ENHRY and CDR2 is SYGVKD. The chain's CDR3 is CAISEGTYYEQYV. In nucleotides, the CDR3 is TGTGCCATCAGTGAGGGCACATACTACGAGCAGTACGTC.

The CDR3 bases are TGTGCCAGCTCCCGCGACAGGCCGAACACTGAAGCTTTCTTT. It yields the protein CASSRDRPNTEAFF. This rearrangement joins TRBV18 to TRBJ1-1, with a weak D call TRBD1 (6 bases). The germline CDR1 and CDR2 sequences are KGHSH and LQKENI. This CDR3 comprises 14 residues. Trimming removed 6 bases from V and 1 base from J, with 12 bases in between.

The chain couples TRBV6-5 to TRBJ2-7; no reliable D call. Trimming cost V 0 bases and J 0 bases, with 6 bases left between them. The length of the CDR3 is 14 residues. Germline CDR1 MNHEY, CDR2 SVGAGI. As DNA, the CDR3 is TGTGCCAGCAGTTACTCGGTGAGCTCCTACGAGCAGTACTTC. Protein: CASSYSVSSYEQYF.

This clonotype was observed a few times. The V gene is TRBV7-2, the J gene TRBJ1-6, with TRBD1 identical over 8 bases. CDR1 is SGHTA, CDR2 FQGNSA, per germline. V lost 5 bases, J lost 2 bases, and 5 bases stayed unmatched. The CDR3 extends over 16 amino acids. The CDR3 DNA is TGTGCCAGCAGCGGGAGGACAGGGCCCTATAATTCACCCCTCCACTTT. It encodes CASSGRTGPYNSPLHF.